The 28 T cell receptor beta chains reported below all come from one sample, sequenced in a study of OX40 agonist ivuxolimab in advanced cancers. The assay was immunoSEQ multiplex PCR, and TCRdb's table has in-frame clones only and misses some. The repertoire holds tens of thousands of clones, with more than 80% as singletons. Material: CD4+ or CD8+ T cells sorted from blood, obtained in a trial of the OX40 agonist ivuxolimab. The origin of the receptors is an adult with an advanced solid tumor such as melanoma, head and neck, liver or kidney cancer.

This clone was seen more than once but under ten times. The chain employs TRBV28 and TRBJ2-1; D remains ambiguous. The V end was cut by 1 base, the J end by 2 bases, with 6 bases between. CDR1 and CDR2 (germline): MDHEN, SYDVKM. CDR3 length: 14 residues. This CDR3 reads CASSLSGTYNEQFF. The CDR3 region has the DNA TGTGCCAGCAGTTTATCGGGTACCTACAATGAGCAGTTCTTC.

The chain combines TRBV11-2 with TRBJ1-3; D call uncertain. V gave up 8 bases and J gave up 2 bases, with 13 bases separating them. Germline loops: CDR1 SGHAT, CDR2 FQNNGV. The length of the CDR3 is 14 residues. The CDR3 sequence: CASSSDRTGNTIYF. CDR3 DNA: TGTGCCAGCTCCTCGGACCGCACTGGAAACACCATATATTTT.

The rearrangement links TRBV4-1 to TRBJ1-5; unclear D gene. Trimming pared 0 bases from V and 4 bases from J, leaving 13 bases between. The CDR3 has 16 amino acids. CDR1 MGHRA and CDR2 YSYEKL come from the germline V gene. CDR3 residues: CASSQESSGSNQPQHF. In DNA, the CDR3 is TGCGCCAGCAGCCAAGAGAGTTCTGGGTCTAATCAGCCCCAGCATTTT.

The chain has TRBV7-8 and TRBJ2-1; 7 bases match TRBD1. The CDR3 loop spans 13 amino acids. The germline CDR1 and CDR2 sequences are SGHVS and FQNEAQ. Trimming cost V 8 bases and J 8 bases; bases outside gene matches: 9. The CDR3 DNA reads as TGTGCCAGCGACCCGACAGGGTGGCATGAGCAGTTCTTC. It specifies CASDPTGWHEQFF.

DNA of the CDR3: TGCGCCAGCAGCTTGACAGGGGGAACAATGAACACTGAAGCTTTCTTT. Its translation is CASSLTGGTMNTEAFF. The chain has TRBV5-1 and TRBJ1-1; 8 nucleotides agree with TRBD1. The CDR3 runs 16 residues. The trim removed 1 base at V and 0 bases at J, leaving 5 bases unmatched. The germline gives CDR1 SGHRS, CDR2 YFSETQ.

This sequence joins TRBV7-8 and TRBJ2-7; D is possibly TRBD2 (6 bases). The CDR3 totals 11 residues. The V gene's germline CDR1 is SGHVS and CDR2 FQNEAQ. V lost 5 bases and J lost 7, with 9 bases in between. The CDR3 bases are TGTGCCAGCAGCCCTGCGGGGGAGCAGTACTTC. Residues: CASSPAGEQYF.

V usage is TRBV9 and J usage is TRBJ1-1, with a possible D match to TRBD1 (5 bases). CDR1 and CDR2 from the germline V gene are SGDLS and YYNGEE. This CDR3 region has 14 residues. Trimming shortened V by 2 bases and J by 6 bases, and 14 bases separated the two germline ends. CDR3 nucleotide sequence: TGTGCCAGCAGCGTCGGGGGTAGTAGGGCTGAAGCTTTCTTT. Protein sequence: CASSVGGSRAEAFF.

CDR3 nucleotides: TGTGCCAGCAGCCTGGGCCTGGACACTGAAGCTTTCTTT. Its translation: CASSLGLDTEAFF. V gene TRBV28 combines with J gene TRBJ1-1; D unresolved. Germline CDR1 MDHEN, CDR2 SYDVKM. V was pared by 6 bases and J by 3 bases, with 11 bases between. The CDR3 is 13 amino acids.

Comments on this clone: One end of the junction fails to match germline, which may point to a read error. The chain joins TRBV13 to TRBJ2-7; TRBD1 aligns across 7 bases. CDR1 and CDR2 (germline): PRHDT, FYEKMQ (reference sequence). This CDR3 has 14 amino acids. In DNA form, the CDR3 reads TGTGCCAGCAGCGTAGGACAGGCGATCTACGAGCAGTACTTC. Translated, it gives CASSVGQAIYEQYF.

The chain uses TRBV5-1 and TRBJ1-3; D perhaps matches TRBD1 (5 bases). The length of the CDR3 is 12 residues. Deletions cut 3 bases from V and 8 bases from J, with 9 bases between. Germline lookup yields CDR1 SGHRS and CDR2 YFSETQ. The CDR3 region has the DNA TGCGCCAGCAGCTACGGGACTGACACCATATATTTT. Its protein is CASSYGTDTIYF. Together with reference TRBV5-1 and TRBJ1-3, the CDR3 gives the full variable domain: KAGVTQTPRYLIKTRGQQVTLSCSPISGHRSVSWYQQTPGQGLQFLFEYFSETQRNKGNFPGRFSGRQFSNSRSEMNVSTLELGDSALYLCASSYGTDTIYFGEGSWLTVV.

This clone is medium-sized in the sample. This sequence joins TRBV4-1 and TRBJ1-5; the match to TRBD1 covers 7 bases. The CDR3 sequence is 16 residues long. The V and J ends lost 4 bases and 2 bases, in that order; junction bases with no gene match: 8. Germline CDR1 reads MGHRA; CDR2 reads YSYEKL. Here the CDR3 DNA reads TGCGCCAGCAGCCTGACCGTTCAGGGGGGCAATCAGCCCCAGCATTTT. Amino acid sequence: CASSLTVQGGNQPQHF.

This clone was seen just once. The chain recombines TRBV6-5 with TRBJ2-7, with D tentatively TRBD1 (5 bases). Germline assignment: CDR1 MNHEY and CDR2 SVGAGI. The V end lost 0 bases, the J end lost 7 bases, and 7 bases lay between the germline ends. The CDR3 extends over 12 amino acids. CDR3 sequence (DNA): TGTGCCAGCAGTTACTCCGGACAAGAGCAGTACTTC. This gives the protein CASSYSGQEQYF.

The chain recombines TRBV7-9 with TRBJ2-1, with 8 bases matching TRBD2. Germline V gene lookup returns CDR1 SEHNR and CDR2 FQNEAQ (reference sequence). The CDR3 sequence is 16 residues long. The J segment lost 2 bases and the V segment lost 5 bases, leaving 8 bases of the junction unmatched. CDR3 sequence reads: CASSETSVGTYNEQFF. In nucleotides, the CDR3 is TGTGCCAGCAGCGAGACTAGCGTAGGCACCTACAATGAGCAGTTCTTC. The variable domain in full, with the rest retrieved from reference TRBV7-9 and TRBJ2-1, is DTGVSQNPRHKITKRGQNVTFRCDPISEHNRLYWYRQTLGQGPEFLTYFQNEAQLEKSRLLSDRFSAERPKGSFSTLEIQRTEQGDSAMYLCASSETSVGTYNEQFFGPGTRLTVL.

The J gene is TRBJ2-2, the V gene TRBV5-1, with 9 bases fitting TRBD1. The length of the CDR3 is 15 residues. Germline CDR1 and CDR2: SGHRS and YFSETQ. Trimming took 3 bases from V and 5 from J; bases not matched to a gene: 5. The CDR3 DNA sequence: TGCGCCAGCAGCTCTGGACAGGGGAGGACCGGGGAGCTGTTTTTT. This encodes CASSSGQGRTGELFF.

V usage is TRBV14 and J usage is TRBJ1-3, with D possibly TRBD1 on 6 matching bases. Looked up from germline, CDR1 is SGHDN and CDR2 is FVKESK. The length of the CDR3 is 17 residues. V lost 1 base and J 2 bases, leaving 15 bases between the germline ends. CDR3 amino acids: CASSQGPEGGTGNTIYF. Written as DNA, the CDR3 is TGTGCCAGCAGCCAAGGCCCTGAGGGGGGGACTGGAAACACCATATATTTT.

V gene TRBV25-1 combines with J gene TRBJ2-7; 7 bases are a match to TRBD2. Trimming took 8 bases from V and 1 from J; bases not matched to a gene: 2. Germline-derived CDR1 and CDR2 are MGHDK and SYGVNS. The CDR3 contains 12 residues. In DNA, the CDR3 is TGTGCCAGCGGGGGGGGATCCTACGAGCAGTACTTC. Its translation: CASGGGSYEQYF.

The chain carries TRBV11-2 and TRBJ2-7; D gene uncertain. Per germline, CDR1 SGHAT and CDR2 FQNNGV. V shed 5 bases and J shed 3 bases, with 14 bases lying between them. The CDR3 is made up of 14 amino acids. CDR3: CASSPEDQFYEQYF. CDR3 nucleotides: TGTGCCAGCAGCCCCGAGGATCAGTTCTACGAGCAGTACTTC. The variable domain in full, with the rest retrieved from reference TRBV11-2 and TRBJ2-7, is EAGVAQSPRYKIIEKRQSVAFWCNPISGHATLYWYQQILGQGPKLLIQFQNNGVVDDSQLPKDRFSAERLKGVDSTLKIQPAKLEDSAVYLCASSPEDQFYEQYFGPGTRLTVT.

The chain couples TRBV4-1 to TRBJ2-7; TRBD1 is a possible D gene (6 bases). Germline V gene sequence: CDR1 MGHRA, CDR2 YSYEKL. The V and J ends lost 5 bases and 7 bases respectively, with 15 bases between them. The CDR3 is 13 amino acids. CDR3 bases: TGCGCCAGCAGCTCTATAGGGGGTTTTGAGCAGTACTTC. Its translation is CASSSIGGFEQYF.

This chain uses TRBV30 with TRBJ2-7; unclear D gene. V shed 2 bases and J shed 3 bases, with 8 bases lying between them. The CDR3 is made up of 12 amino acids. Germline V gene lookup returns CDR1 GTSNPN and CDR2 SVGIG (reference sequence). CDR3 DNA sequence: TGTGCCTGGAGTACCCACCTCTACGAGCAGTACTTC. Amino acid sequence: CAWSTHLYEQYF.

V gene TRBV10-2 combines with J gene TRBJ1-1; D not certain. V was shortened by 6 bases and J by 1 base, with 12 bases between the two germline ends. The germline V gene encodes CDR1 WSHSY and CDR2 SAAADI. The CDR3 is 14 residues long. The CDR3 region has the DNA TGCGCCAGCAGCCTCGACATAAAGAACACTGAAGCTTTCTTT. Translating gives CASSLDIKNTEAFF.

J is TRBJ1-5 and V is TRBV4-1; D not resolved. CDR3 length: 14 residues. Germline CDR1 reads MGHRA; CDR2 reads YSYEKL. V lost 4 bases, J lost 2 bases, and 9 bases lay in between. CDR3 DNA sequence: TGCGCCAGCAGCCCAAATGTGGGCAATCAGCCCCAGCATTTT. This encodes CASSPNVGNQPQHF.

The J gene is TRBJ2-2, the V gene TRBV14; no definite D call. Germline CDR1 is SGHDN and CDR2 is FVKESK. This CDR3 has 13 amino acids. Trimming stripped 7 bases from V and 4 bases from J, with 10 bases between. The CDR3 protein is CASTPWSTGELFF. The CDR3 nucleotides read TGTGCCAGCACACCTTGGAGCACCGGGGAGCTGTTTTTT. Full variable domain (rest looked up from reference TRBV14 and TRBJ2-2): EAGVTQFPSHSVIEKGQTVTLRCDPISGHDNLYWYRRVMGKEIKFLLHFVKESKQDESGMPNNRFLAERTGGTYSTLKVQPAELEDSGVYFCASTPWSTGELFFGEGSRLTVL.

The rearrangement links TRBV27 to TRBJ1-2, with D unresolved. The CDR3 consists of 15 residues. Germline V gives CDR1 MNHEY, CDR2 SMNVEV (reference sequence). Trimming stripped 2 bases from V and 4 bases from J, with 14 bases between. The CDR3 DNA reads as TGTGCCAGCAGTTTAAGTTCGGGCAGCCCCTATGGCTACACCTTC. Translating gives CASSLSSGSPYGYTF.

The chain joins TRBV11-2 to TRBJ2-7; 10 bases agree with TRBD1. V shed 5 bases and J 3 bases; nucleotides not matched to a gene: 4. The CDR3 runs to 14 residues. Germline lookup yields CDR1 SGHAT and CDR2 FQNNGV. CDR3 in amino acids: CASSPRTGGYEQYF. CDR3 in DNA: TGTGCCAGCAGCCCCCGGACAGGGGGCTACGAGCAGTACTTC.

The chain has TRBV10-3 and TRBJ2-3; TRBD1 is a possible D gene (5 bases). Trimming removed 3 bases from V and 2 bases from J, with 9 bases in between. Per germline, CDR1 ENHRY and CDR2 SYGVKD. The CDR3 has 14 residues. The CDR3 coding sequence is TGTGCCATCAGTGACAGGGCGAACACAGATACGCAGTATTTT. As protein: CAISDRANTDTQYF.

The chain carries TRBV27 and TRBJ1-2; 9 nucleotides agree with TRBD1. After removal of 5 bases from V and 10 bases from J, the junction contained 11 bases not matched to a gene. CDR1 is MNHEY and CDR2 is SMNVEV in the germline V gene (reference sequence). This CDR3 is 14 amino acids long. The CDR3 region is CASSPPNRGHDYTF. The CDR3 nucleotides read TGTGCCAGCAGTCCACCCAACAGGGGGCATGACTACACCTTC.

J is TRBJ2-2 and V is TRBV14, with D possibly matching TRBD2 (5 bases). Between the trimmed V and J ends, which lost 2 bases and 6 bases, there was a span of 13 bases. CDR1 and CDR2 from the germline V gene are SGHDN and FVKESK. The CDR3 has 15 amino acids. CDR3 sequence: CASSQQAEGAGELFF. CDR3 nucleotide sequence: TGTGCCAGCAGCCAACAAGCGGAAGGAGCCGGGGAGCTGTTTTTT.

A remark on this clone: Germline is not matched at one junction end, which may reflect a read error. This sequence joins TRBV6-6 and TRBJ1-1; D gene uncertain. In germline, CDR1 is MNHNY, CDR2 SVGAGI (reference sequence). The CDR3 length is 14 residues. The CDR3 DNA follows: TGTGCCAGCAGGTACTATGGCACACTCACTGAAGCTTTCTTT. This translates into CASRYYGTLTEAFF.